What follows is one T cell receptor (beta chain) and its context. Its antigen is still unknown. The data originate from a study of long-term antiretroviral therapy in people with HIV. Looking at the study overall: The earliest samples came from an era when ART typically awaited falling CD4 counts. Whole-study findings and limits: The repertoire was dominated at all time points by clones expanded before ART. With ART, diversity went up but was still lower than in transplant donor controls.

Participants living with HIV all received treatment in the United States. The germline V gene has CDR1 SEHNR and CDR2 FQNEAQ (reference sequence). This CDR3 is 11 amino acids long. V was shortened by 8 bases and J by 4 bases, with 6 bases between the two germline ends. Survey-level resolution applied to immunoSEQ assay v3.0. The table came from immunoSEQ multiplex PCR; TCRdb's copy has only in-frame clones and leaves some out. The profile shows tens of thousands of clones, approximately 83% of them singletons. This material consisted of unsorted PBMCs, taken 4.2 to 4.5 years after starting antiretroviral therapy. The chain combines TRBV7-9 with TRBJ2-1, with D unclear. The clonotype originates from a man aged 30-40 years with HIV. CDR3 DNA sequence: TGTGCCAGCGGACCTTACAATGAGCAGTTCTTC. Protein product: CASGPYNEQFF.